This entry concerns a single TCR beta chain. Its antigen remains unidentified. The CDR3 totals 21 residues. These data originate in a study of T-cell memory formation after mild COVID-19. General observations from the study: Contracting CD4+ clones sat mainly in CM and EM; CD8+ in EMRA.

In TCRdb, the 5' RACE reads were re-called with MiXCR into one record per CDR3 protein. Among hundreds of thousands of distinct CDR3 sequences, 20% were seen once, and the ten largest hold under 15%. The sequenced material came from PBMCs or a T cell subset sorted from them (not recorded which). V usage is TRBV12-2 and J usage is TRBJ1-2; the listed D gene, TRBD1, was not tested against the DNA. TRBV12-2 is a pseudogene. The sequence was collected from an adult woman who had mild COVID-19 (a few samples of this study predate the infection). Cell type and time point are not known. The CDR3 sequence is CASRPAVATGDRGGKRNGYTF. CDR3 sequence (DNA): TGTGCAAGTCGCCCCGCTGTAGCTACCGGGGACAGGGGGGGGAAGAGAAATGGCTACACCTTC.